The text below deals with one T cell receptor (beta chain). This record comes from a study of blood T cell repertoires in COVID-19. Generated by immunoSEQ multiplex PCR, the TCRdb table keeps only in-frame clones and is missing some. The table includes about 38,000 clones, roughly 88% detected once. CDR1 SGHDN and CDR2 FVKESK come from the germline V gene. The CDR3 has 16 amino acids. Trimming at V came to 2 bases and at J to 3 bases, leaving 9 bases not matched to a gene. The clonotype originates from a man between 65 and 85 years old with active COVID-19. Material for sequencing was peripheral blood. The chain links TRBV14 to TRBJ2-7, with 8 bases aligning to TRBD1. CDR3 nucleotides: TGTGCCAGCAGCCAACTTAGGACAGGGACTTACTACGAGCAGTACTTC. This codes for CASSQLRTGTYYEQYF.